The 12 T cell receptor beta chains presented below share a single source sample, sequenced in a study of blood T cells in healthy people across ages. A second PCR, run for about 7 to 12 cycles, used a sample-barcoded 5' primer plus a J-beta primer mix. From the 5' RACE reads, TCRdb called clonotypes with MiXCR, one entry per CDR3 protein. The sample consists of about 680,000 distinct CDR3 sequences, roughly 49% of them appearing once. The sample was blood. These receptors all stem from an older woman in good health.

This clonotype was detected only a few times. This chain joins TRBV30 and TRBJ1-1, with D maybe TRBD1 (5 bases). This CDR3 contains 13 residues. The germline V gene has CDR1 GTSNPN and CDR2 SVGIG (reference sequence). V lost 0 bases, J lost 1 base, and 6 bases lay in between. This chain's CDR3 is CAWSVDRNTEAFF. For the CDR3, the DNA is TGTGCCTGGAGTGTTGACAGGAACACTGAAGCTTTCTTT.

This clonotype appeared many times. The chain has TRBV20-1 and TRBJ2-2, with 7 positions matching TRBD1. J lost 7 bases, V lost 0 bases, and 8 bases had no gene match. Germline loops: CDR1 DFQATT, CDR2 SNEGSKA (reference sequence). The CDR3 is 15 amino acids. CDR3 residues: CSARDLDRNIGELFF. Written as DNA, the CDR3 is TGCAGTGCTAGAGATCTGGACAGGAATATCGGGGAGCTGTTTTTT.

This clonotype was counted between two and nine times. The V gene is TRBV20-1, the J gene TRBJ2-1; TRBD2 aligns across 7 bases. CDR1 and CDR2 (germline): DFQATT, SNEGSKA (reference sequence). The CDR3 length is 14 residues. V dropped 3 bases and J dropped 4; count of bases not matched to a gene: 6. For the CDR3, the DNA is TGCAGTGCTAGTAATACTAGCGTATACAATGAGCAGTTCTTC. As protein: CSASNTSVYNEQFF.

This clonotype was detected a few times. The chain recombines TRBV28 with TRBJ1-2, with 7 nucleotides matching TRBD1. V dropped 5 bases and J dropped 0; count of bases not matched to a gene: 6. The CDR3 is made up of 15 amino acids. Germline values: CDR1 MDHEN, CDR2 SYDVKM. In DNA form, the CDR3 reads TGTGCCAGCAGTCCGGACAGGAGATCTAACTATGGCTACACCTTC. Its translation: CASSPDRRSNYGYTF.

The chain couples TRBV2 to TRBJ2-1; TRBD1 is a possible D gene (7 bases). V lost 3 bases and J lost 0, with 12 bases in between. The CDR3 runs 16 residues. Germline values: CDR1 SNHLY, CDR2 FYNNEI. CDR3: CASSEGQGGSYNEQFF. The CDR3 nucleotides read TGTGCCAGCAGTGAGGGGCAGGGGGGCTCCTACAATGAGCAGTTCTTC.

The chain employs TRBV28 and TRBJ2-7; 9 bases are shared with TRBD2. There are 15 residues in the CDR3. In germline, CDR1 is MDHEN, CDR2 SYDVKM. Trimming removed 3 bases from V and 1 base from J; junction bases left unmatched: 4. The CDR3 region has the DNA TGTGCCAGCAGTTTCGGTCTAGCGGGATCCTACGAGCAGTACTTC. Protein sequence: CASSFGLAGSYEQYF.

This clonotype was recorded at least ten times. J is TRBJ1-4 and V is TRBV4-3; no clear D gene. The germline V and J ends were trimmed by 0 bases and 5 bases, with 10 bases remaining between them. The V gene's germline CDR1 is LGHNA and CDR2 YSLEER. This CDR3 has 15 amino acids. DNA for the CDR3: TGCGCCAGCAGCCAAGATCGGGCGATGAATGAAAAACTGTTTTTT. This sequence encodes CASSQDRAMNEKLFF.

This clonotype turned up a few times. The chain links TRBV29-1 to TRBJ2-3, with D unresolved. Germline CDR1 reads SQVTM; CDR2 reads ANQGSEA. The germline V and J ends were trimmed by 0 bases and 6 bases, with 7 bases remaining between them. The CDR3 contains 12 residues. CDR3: CSVEEAGDTQYF. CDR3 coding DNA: TGCAGCGTTGAAGAGGCCGGGGATACGCAGTATTTT.

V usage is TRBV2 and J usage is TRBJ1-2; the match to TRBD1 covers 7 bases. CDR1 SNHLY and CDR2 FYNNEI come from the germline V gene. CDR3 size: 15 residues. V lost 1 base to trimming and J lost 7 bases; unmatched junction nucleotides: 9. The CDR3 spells CASSEVGGEGGGYTF. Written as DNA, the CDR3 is TGTGCCAGCAGTGAAGTAGGGGGCGAAGGCGGTGGCTACACCTTC.

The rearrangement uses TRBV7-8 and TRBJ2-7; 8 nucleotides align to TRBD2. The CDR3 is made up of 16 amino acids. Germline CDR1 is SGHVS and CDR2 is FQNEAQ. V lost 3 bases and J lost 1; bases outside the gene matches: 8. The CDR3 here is CASSFVQAGGSYEQYF. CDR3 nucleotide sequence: TGTGCCAGCAGCTTCGTCCAGGCGGGAGGATCCTACGAGCAGTACTTC. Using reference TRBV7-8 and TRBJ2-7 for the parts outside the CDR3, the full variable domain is GAGVSQSPRYKVAKRGQDVALRCDPISGHVSLFWYQQALGQGPEFLTYFQNEAQLDKSGLPSDRFFAERPEGSVSTLKIQRTQQEDSAVYLCASSFVQAGGSYEQYFGPGTRLTVT.

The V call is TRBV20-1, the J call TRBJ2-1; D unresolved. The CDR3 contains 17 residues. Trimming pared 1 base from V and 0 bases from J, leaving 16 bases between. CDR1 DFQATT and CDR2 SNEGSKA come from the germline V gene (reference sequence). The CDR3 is CSARGRPSHGSYNEQFF. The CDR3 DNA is TGCAGTGCTAGAGGCCGCCCTTCCCATGGCTCCTACAATGAGCAGTTCTTC.

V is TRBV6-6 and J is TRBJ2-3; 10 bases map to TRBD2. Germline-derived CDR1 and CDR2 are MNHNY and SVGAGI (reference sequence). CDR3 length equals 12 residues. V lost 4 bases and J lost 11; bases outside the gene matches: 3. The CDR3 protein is CASSSGLAVQYF. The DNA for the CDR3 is TGTGCCAGCAGTTCCGGACTAGCGGTGCAGTATTTT.